This TCR beta chain was identified during a study of monozygotic twins with inflammatory bowel disease. This CDR3 is 16 amino acids long. Germline CDR1 SEHNR, CDR2 FQNEAQ (reference sequence). Making each TCR library took approximately 3,700 ng of total RNA. Per individual sample, eight separate reactions were used to make cDNA. TCRdb re-analyzed the 5' RACE reads; it lists each CDR3 protein once, without DNA. In total, the table holds a few hundred thousand distinct CDR3 sequences. The sample comprised blood. V is TRBV7-9 and J is TRBJ2-3; TCRdb gives TRBD1 as the D gene, but with no DNA this cannot be confirmed. The TCR sequence derives from a human donor with ulcerative colitis or Crohn's disease, or a healthy co-twin of an affected twin (not recorded which). The CDR3 reads CASSPRDRGFSDTQYF. Looking up the rest from reference TRBV7-9 and TRBJ2-3 gives the full variable domain: DTGVSQNPRHKITKRGQNVTFRCDPISEHNRLYWYRQTLGQGPEFLTYFQNEAQLEKSRLLSDRFSAERPKGSFSTLEIQRTEQGDSAMYLCASSPRDRGFSDTQYFGPGTRLTVL.